The clone carrying this T cell receptor beta chain has only a few counts. TCRdb reprocessed the RT-PCR reads with MiXCR, giving one entry per CDR3 protein. The sample gives roughly 960,000 distinct CDR3 sequences, about 20% of which show up once; under 6.5% is in the top ten. The data originate from a study of patients and donors after allogeneic stem cell transplantation. The CDR3 is 14 amino acids. V lost 7 bases and J lost 5; bases outside the gene matches: 7. Germline V lookup: CDR1 SGHKS, CDR2 YYEKEE (reference sequence). Sequenced: blood, either unsorted or a sorted T cell fraction (not recorded which). The chain carries TRBV5-5 and TRBJ2-5; 11 positions match TRBD2. The TCR originated in a human donor who was either an allogeneic HSCT recipient or a stem cell or donor lymphocyte infusion donor (not recorded which). It is not recorded whose cells these are; they may come from a transplant donor. This CDR3 reads CASSKLAGVETQYF. The CDR3 DNA is TGTGCCAGCTCCAAACTAGCGGGGGTGGAGACCCAGTACTTC. The full variable domain, its missing parts supplied by reference TRBV5-5 and TRBJ2-5, is DAGVTQSPTHLIKTRGQQVTLRCSPISGHKSVSWYQQVLGQGPQFIFQYYEKEERGRGNFPDRFSARQFPNYSSELNVNALLLGDSALYLCASSKLAGVETQYFGPGTRLLVL.